The entry below describes one TCR beta chain. This clonotype has a handful of counts. It lacks a known antigen. No quality values exist for individual bases; no much larger clone is one base distant. Library prep was done by RACE. The data were produced on a NextSeq 500. During library preparation, unique molecular identifiers were attached to individual cDNA molecules so that TCRs could be counted in a quantitative, reproducible way. Each blood RNA sample was used to sequence both TCR alpha and TCR beta chains. The study's processing was this. The median number of TCRs per sample was 95,638, ranging from about 23,224 to 750,000. V, J and CDR3 annotation of the TCR reads was carried out using the Decombinator software suite. For PS versus PT1 abundance plots, all samples were subsampled to the same number of TCRs (28,000). TCRs were defined as expanded if absent before sensitization and observed at least eight times at the 2-week time point. TCRdb reran the public reads through fastp at Q25 and MiXCR, keeping productive beta chains. For every CDR3 protein sequence, its rows merge into one entry that carries the most common genes and DNA. V and J calls and clone size were set by TCRdb, not the authors. Recorded for this sample are about 110,000 distinct CDR3 sequences; around 12% of them occurred a single time. In total, the top ten clones hold around 1.5% of the sample.

The intended sense of this specimen's time point label: pre-sensitization, week 0. The sample's treatment or condition label, in plain terms: therapeutic diphenylcyclopropenone sensitization with weekly scalp DPC. At each patch-test visit, blood was drawn before the patch test was applied. Patients were eligible if aged 18 to 70, diagnosed with alopecia and judged suitable for DPC therapy, and pregnant patients were excluded. Total RNA was extracted from unfractionated whole blood that had been collected in Tempus Blood RNA tubes. This entry is derived from a study of human T cells and chemical hapten exposure (TCRdb year 2021). With regard to the full study: For sensitization, 2% DPC in acetone was applied to an approximately 2 cm by approximately 2 cm area of upper inner arm skin. Patients additionally received weekly therapeutic DPC doses to the scalp throughout the roughly 23-week study period. Patch testing on the upper back used Finn chambers containing 0.01% DPC, with scoring done after 6 days according to International Contact Dermatitis Research Group standards. The patient cohort, mostly female, included alopecia areata with under or over 50% scalp involvement, alopecia totalis and alopecia universalis. Libraries were pooled for sequencing, and variation in per-sample TCR yields was attributed mainly to small differences in library volumes within the pool. Peripheral blood TCR repertoire changes were tracked in vivo in alopecia patients during primary and secondary sensitization to the hapten diphenylcyclopropenone (DPC). Blood samples were taken from patients before sensitization (week 0) and at 2, 6 and about 24 weeks after DPC sensitization. Approximately 28 alopecia patients gave blood for TCR sequencing at one to four time points (pre-sensitization, 2, 6 and 24 weeks). Summary of the overall study and its limitations: Patch test score was positively correlated with the number of PT1 expanded TCRs, with significance at thresholds 8, 16 and 32 but not at 4. Expanded TCRs formed significantly more large CDR3 similarity clusters than pre-sensitization or healthy control sets, consistent with antigen-driven responses. All patients had alopecia, a presumed autoimmune disease, so their immune response might differ from that of healthy individuals. Repeated subsampling changed both the strength of the expansion versus patch-test correlation and the threshold at which the correlation became significant. DPC sensitization did not change the number of TCRs with a frequency above 1 in 1000, and there was no evidence of changes in global repertoire structure.

V lost 3 bases and J lost 4 bases, and the count of bases not matched to a germline gene is 15. The germline V gene supplies CDR1 SGHDN and CDR2 FVKESK. Reading from cysteine to phenylalanine, the CDR3 counts 18 amino acids. Left in the record is the CDR3 DNA by itself, 54 bases read in frame from the first base. The V gene is TRBV14 and the J gene is TRBJ2-5, and 9 junctional nucleotides match TRBD1. This clonotype originated in a woman aged 50 to 60 with alopecia areata. Some clones in this sample may be carry-over from other donors' samples. The sequenced sample was whole blood, obtained in connection with sensitization to the hapten diphenylcyclopropenone (DPC). CDR3 loop: CASSHNLRDRARIETQYF. In nucleotides, the sequence is TGTGCCAGCAGCCATAACCTCCGGGACAGGGCGAGGATAGAGACCCAGTACTTC. The CDR3, completed at both ends by the reference TRBV14 and TRBJ2-5 genes, gives the full variable domain EAGVTQFPSHSVIEKGQTVTLRCDPISGHDNLYWYRRVMGKEIKFLLHFVKESKQDESGMPNNRFLAERTGGTYSTLKVQPAELEDSGVYFCASSHNLRDRARIETQYFGPGTRLLVL.